The rows below give T cell receptor beta chains drawn from one sample of a study of cytomegalovirus exposure and HLA in healthy donors. TCRdb's copy holds only in-frame clones and misses some; the assay was immunoSEQ multiplex PCR. The sample consists of 200,000 to 250,000 clones, roughly 85% of them appearing once. The specimen was PBMCs. The receptor set was obtained from a woman younger than 30 in good health and CMV-seronegative. Each CDR3 is given with its conserved first and last residue. Each record gives: clone size, J gene, D gene, V gene, CDR3 DNA, CDR3 protein. The D gene is left open where the match is weak. Not all rows give a size; the values are once, few, many and, for expanded clones, a class.

>-|TRBJ2-2|-|TRBV2
TGTGCCAGCAGTGATCTGGCGGCCGGGGAGCTGTTTTTT
CASSDLAAGELFF
>-|TRBJ1-6|-|TRBV7-2
TGTGCCAGCAGTCTCGGACCGAGCTCCTATAATTCACCCCTCCACTTT
CASSLGPSSYNSPLHF
>-|TRBJ2-2|TRBD1|TRBV27
TGTGCCAGCAGTCCTAGACAGGGGGCTGGTGCCGGGGAGCTGTTTTTT
CASSPRQGAGAGELFF
>-|TRBJ1-2|-|TRBV4-2
TGTGCCAGCAGCCAAGATTTGAGGGGGGGCTACACCTTC
CASSQDLRGGYTF
>-|TRBJ2-1|TRBD2|TRBV6-1
TGTGCCAGTAGGGGACTAGCAGCGTACAATGAGCAGTTCTTC
CASRGLAAYNEQFF
>-|TRBJ1-2|-|TRBV29-1
TGCAGCGTTGTAACCCCGACAGGAAGAAGATATGGCTACACCTTC
CSVVTPTGRRYGYTF
>-|TRBJ1-5|-|TRBV30
TGTGCCTGGAGTATGCGGGGGGAGAGAGGGACCCAGCATTTT
CAWSMRGERGTQHF
>-|TRBJ1-5|-|TRBV7-2
TGTGCCAGCAGCTTAGGACGGAAGCTTCGGCAGCCCCAGCATTTT
CASSLGRKLRQPQHF
>-|TRBJ1-1|-|TRBV11-2
TGTGCCAGCAGCTTAGGAATTGGGAACACTGAAGCTTTCTTT
CASSLGIGNTEAFF
>-|TRBJ2-2|-|TRBV7-9
TGTGCCAGCAGCTTTCGTCAGGCGACCGGGGAGCTGTTTTTT
CASSFRQATGELFF
>-|TRBJ2-2|TRBD2|TRBV30
TGTGCCTCCAGGACTAGCCCCGGGGAGCTGTTTTTT
CASRTSPGELFF
>few|TRBJ2-7|-|TRBV27
TGTGCCAGCAGCCGACCTGGGGGGACAGCCGCCTACGAGCAGTACTTC
CASSRPGGTAAYEQYF
>-|TRBJ2-7|TRBD1|TRBV27
TGTGCCAGCAGTTACGGGACAGGGGGCTCCTACGAGCAGTACTTC
CASSYGTGGSYEQYF
>-|TRBJ1-5|-|TRBV6-6
TGTGCCAGCAGTTACTCTTGGGTTATGTTCCATTTT
CASSYSWVMFHF
>-|TRBJ2-5|-|TRBV7-2
TGTGCCAGCAGCCCAGCGACCCATCAGTACTTC
CASSPATHQYF
>-|TRBJ2-1|-|TRBV25-1
TGTGCCAGCAGTGGGTTCCGGAGAAACAATGAGCAGTTCTTC
CASSGFRRNNEQFF
>-|TRBJ1-1|-|TRBV5-6
TGTGCCAGCAGCTTAGGGTCTGCTGAAGCTTTCTTT
CASSLGSAEAFF
>-|TRBJ2-7|TRBD1|TRBV10-2
TGCGCCAGCAGCCCGGGACAGTTCTACGAGCAGTACTTC
CASSPGQFYEQYF
>-|TRBJ2-3|-|TRBV7-9
TGTGCCAGCAGTCCTGGACCGGGCGGAGTGGAGACAGATACGCAGTATTTT
CASSPGPGGVETDTQYF
>-|TRBJ2-1|TRBD2|TRBV4-1
TGCGCCAGCAGCTCATTGGGACTAGCGGCAAATGAGCAGTTCTTC
CASSSLGLAANEQFF
>-|TRBJ2-5|TRBD2|TRBV6-6
TGTGCCAGCAGTAGAGCGGGAGGGCCGGAAGAGACCCAGTACTTC
CASSRAGGPEETQYF
>-|TRBJ1-4|-|TRBV7-9
TGTGCCAGCAGCTCCTACGGGGAGGAAAAACTGTTTTTT
CASSSYGEEKLFF
>-|TRBJ2-3|TRBD2|TRBV6-5
TGTGCCAGCAGTTCCTCCGGGAGGCCCACAGATACGCAGTATTTT
CASSSSGRPTDTQYF
>-|TRBJ2-3|TRBD1|TRBV5-1
TGCGCCAGCAGCTTGGGATGGGAAGGGGGCGGCACAGATACGCAGTATTTT
CASSLGWEGGGTDTQYF
>-|TRBJ2-2|TRBD2|TRBV2
TGTGCCACCTCGCGGGGGGTTAACACCGGGGAGCTGTTTTTT
CATSRGVNTGELFF
>-|TRBJ2-7|TRBD2|TRBV27
TGTGCCAGCATTGGACTAGCGGGTAATACCTACGAGCAGTACTTC
CASIGLAGNTYEQYF
>-|TRBJ2-7|TRBD2|TRBV6-1
TGTGCCAGCAGTGAAGGGACTCCTAGCGGGAGGTACGAGCAGTACTTC
CASSEGTPSGRYEQYF